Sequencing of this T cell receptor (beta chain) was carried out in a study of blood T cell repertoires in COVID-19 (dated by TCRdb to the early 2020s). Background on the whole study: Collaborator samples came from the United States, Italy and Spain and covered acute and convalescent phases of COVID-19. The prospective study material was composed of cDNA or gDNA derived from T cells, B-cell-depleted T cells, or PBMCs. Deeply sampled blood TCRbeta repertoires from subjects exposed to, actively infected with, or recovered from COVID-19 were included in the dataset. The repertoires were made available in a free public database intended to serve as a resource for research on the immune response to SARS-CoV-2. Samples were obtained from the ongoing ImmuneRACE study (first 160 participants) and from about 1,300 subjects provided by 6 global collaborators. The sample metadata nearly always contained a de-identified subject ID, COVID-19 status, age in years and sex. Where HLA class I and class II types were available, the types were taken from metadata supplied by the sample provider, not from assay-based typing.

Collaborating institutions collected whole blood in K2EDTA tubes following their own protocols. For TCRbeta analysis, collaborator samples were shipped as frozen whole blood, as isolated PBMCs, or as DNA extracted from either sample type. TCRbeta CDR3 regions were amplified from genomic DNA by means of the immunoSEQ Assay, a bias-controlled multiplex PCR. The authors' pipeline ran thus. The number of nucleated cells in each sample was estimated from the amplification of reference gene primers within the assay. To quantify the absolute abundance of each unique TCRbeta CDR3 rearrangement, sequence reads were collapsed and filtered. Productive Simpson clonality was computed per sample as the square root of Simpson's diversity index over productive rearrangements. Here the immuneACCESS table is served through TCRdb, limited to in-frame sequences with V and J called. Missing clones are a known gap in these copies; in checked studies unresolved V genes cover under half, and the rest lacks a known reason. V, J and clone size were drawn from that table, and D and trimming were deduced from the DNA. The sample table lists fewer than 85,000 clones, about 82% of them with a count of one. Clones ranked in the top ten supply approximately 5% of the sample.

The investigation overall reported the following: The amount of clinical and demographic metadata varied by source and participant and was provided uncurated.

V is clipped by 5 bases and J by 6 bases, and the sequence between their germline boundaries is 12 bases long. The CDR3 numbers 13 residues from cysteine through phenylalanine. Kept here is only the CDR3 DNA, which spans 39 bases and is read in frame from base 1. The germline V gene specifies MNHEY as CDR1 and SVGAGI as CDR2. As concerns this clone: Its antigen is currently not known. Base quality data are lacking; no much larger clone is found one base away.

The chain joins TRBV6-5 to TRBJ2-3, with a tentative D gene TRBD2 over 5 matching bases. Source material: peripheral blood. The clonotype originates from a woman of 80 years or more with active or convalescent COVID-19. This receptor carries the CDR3 CASSRTHRDTQYF. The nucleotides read TGTGCCAGCAGTAGGACTCACCGGGATACGCAGTATTTT.